The rows below give T cell receptor beta chains drawn from one sample of a study of graft-versus-host responses after intestinal transplantation. Assay used: immunoSEQ multiplex PCR; TCRdb lists only in-frame clones, some missing. The sample consists of 35,000 to 45,000 clones, approximately 93% of them appearing once. The starting material was PBMCs, obtained approximately 100 weeks after intestinal transplantation. The receptors derive from a human patient who received an intestinal transplant, so some T cells may come from the graft donor. Both conserved end residues are part of each CDR3. Each record gives: V gene, D gene, J gene, CDR3 length, clone size, CDR3 DNA, CDR3 protein. D genes are given only for firm matches. Clone size is shown for a subset of rows, as once, few, many or a class of expanded clone.

V gene: TRBV19
D gene: .
J gene: TRBJ1-4
CDR3 length: 14
clone size: .
CDR3 DNA: TGTGCCAGTAGTACTGACAGCCTCAATGAAAAACTGTTTTTT
CDR3 protein: CASSTDSLNEKLFF

V gene: TRBV6-1
D gene: TRBD2
J gene: TRBJ2-2
CDR3 length: 15
clone size: .
CDR3 DNA: TGTGCCAGCAGTGAACTAGCGGGGGGGCCCGGGGAGCTGTTTTTT
CDR3 protein: CASSELAGGPGELFF

V gene: TRBV7-9
D gene: .
J gene: TRBJ1-6
CDR3 length: 18
clone size: .
CDR3 DNA: TGTGCCAGCGCCAAACCCCCTGGAGGTCCGGTCGGTGGTTCACCCCTCCACTTT
CDR3 protein: CASAKPPGGPVGGSPLHF

V gene: TRBV6-1
D gene: TRBD1
J gene: TRBJ2-7
CDR3 length: 13
clone size: .
CDR3 DNA: TGTGCCAGCATGGGACAGGGTCCCTACGAGCAGTACTTC
CDR3 protein: CASMGQGPYEQYF

V gene: TRBV4-2
D gene: .
J gene: TRBJ1-6
CDR3 length: 16
clone size: .
CDR3 DNA: TGTGCCAGCAGCCAAGAGGGTCAAGAACCCAATTCACCCCTCCACTTT
CDR3 protein: CASSQEGQEPNSPLHF

V gene: TRBV20-1
D gene: .
J gene: TRBJ1-6
CDR3 length: 11
clone size: .
CDR3 DNA: TGCAGTGCTGGGGGGGGTTCACCCCTCCACTTT
CDR3 protein: CSAGGGSPLHF

V gene: TRBV5-4
D gene: .
J gene: TRBJ2-7
CDR3 length: 13
clone size: .
CDR3 DNA: TGTGCCAGCAGTGGACAGACGTCCTACGAGCAGTACTTC
CDR3 protein: CASSGQTSYEQYF

V gene: TRBV4-1
D gene: .
J gene: TRBJ1-1
CDR3 length: 14
clone size: .
CDR3 DNA: TGCGCCAGCAGCCTCTATCGTAGGAACACTGAAGCTTTCTTT
CDR3 protein: CASSLYRRNTEAFF

V gene: TRBV9
D gene: TRBD1
J gene: TRBJ2-1
CDR3 length: 16
clone size: .
CDR3 DNA: TGTGCCAGCAGCGTAGTCTCGGACAGGGCGGAGGCGGAGCAGTTCTTC
CDR3 protein: CASSVVSDRAEAEQFF

V gene: TRBV28
D gene: .
J gene: TRBJ2-2
CDR3 length: 15
clone size: .
CDR3 DNA: TGTGCCACCACCGCAGGGTTCGCGAACACCGGGGAGCTGTTTTTT
CDR3 protein: CATTAGFANTGELFF

V gene: TRBV27
D gene: .
J gene: TRBJ1-1
CDR3 length: 15
clone size: .
CDR3 DNA: TGTGCCAGCAGTTTATTGCCAGGGAGGAACACTGAAGCTTTCTTT
CDR3 protein: CASSLLPGRNTEAFF

V gene: TRBV2
D gene: .
J gene: TRBJ1-6
CDR3 length: 13
clone size: .
CDR3 DNA: TGTGCCAGCCTTGTTCTCTATAATTCACCCCTCCACTTT
CDR3 protein: CASLVLYNSPLHF

V gene: TRBV6-4
D gene: .
J gene: TRBJ2-2
CDR3 length: 14
clone size: .
CDR3 DNA: TGTGCCAGCAGTTCTACAACGAACACCGGGGAGCTGTTTTTT
CDR3 protein: CASSSTTNTGELFF

V gene: TRBV6-5
D gene: .
J gene: TRBJ1-4
CDR3 length: 14
clone size: .
CDR3 DNA: TGTGCCAGCAGTCCGACAGGACTTAATGAAAAACTGTTTTTT
CDR3 protein: CASSPTGLNEKLFF

V gene: TRBV7-9
D gene: TRBD1
J gene: TRBJ2-4
CDR3 length: 19
clone size: once
CDR3 DNA: TGTGCCAGCAGCTCAGGGACAGGGATATCTATTAGGGGCAAAAACATTCAGTACTTC
CDR3 protein: CASSSGTGISIRGKNIQYF

V gene: TRBV11-1
D gene: .
J gene: TRBJ2-2
CDR3 length: 17
clone size: .
CDR3 DNA: TGTGCCAGCAGCTTAGGACTAGTGGGAGTGAACACCGGGGAGCTGTTTTTT
CDR3 protein: CASSLGLVGVNTGELFF

V gene: TRBV7-9
D gene: TRBD1
J gene: TRBJ2-1
CDR3 length: 15
clone size: .
CDR3 DNA: TGTGCCAGCAGCTTCGGGGACAGCGTTTGGAATGAGCAGTTCTTC
CDR3 protein: CASSFGDSVWNEQFF

V gene: TRBV4-1
D gene: .
J gene: TRBJ1-6
CDR3 length: 15
clone size: .
CDR3 DNA: TGCGCCAGCAGCCCCGCGGGTTTGGGAAATTCACCCCTCCACTTT
CDR3 protein: CASSPAGLGNSPLHF

V gene: TRBV7-3
D gene: TRBD2
J gene: TRBJ2-2
CDR3 length: 17
clone size: .
CDR3 DNA: TGTGCCAGCAGCAAGAGAGGGACTAGCGGGGGCACCGGGGAGCTGTTTTTT
CDR3 protein: CASSKRGTSGGTGELFF

V gene: TRBV5-1
D gene: .
J gene: TRBJ2-7
CDR3 length: 14
clone size: .
CDR3 DNA: TGCGCCAGCCACCCCTTGCCTGGCGTCCACGAGCAGTACTTC
CDR3 protein: CASHPLPGVHEQYF

V gene: TRBV15
D gene: TRBD1
J gene: TRBJ2-3
CDR3 length: 19
clone size: once
CDR3 DNA: TGTGCCACCAGCAGAGAGGACAGGGGCCACCTCCGACGCACAGATACGCAGTATTTT
CDR3 protein: CATSREDRGHLRRTDTQYF

V gene: TRBV4-2
D gene: .
J gene: TRBJ2-5
CDR3 length: 13
clone size: .
CDR3 DNA: TGTGCCAGCAGCCCTCAGGGACAAGAGACCCAGTACTTC
CDR3 protein: CASSPQGQETQYF

V gene: TRBV13
D gene: .
J gene: TRBJ2-4
CDR3 length: 16
clone size: .
CDR3 DNA: TGTGCCAGCAGCTCTAGGGGCCCAAAGACGCTCAACATTCAGTACTTC
CDR3 protein: CASSSRGPKTLNIQYF

V gene: TRBV11-2
D gene: .
J gene: TRBJ2-7
CDR3 length: 14
clone size: .
CDR3 DNA: TGTGCCAGCAGCTTAGATCGGTGGGATCGCGAGCAGTACTTC
CDR3 protein: CASSLDRWDREQYF

V gene: TRBV5-1
D gene: .
J gene: TRBJ1-1
CDR3 length: 14
clone size: .
CDR3 DNA: TGCGCCAGCAGCTTGGGGGGGATGAACACTGAAGCTTTCTTT
CDR3 protein: CASSLGGMNTEAFF

V gene: TRBV10-3
D gene: TRBD1
J gene: TRBJ1-2
CDR3 length: 15
clone size: .
CDR3 DNA: TGTGCCATCAAAACGGGACAGGGGGCTGGGTATGGCTACACCTTC
CDR3 protein: CAIKTGQGAGYGYTF

V gene: TRBV28
D gene: .
J gene: TRBJ1-2
CDR3 length: 13
clone size: once
CDR3 DNA: TGTGCCAGCAGTTTATGGGACAACTATGGCTACACCTTC
CDR3 protein: CASSLWDNYGYTF

V gene: TRBV9
D gene: TRBD1
J gene: TRBJ2-7
CDR3 length: 15
clone size: .
CDR3 DNA: TGTGCCAGCAGCCCCTTCCGAGGGACAGCATACGAGCAGTACTTC
CDR3 protein: CASSPFRGTAYEQYF

V gene: TRBV2
D gene: TRBD2
J gene: TRBJ2-7
CDR3 length: 16
clone size: once
CDR3 DNA: TGTGCCAGCAGCGATCCTACCGGGACTAGTAGGTACGAGCAGTACTTC
CDR3 protein: CASSDPTGTSRYEQYF

V gene: TRBV5-1
D gene: .
J gene: TRBJ2-1
CDR3 length: 17
clone size: .
CDR3 DNA: TGCGCCAGCAGCCCCCTCAGTTCAGCAGTCCTATACAATGAGCAGTTCTTC
CDR3 protein: CASSPLSSAVLYNEQFF

V gene: TRBV4-1
D gene: .
J gene: TRBJ2-7
CDR3 length: 15
clone size: .
CDR3 DNA: TGCGCCAGCAGCCACAGACAGTTGAACGACTACGAGCAGTACTTC
CDR3 protein: CASSHRQLNDYEQYF

V gene: TRBV5-4
D gene: .
J gene: TRBJ1-2
CDR3 length: 17
clone size: .
CDR3 DNA: TGTGCCAGCAGCTTGGAGGTGCACCACCTGACCCCGTTCGGCTACACCTTC
CDR3 protein: CASSLEVHHLTPFGYTF

V gene: TRBV7-9
D gene: TRBD2
J gene: TRBJ2-7
CDR3 length: 17
clone size: .
CDR3 DNA: TGTGCCAGCACCCTGACGCGGACTAGCGGAACCTCCTACGAGCAGTACTTC
CDR3 protein: CASTLTRTSGTSYEQYF

V gene: TRBV7-9
D gene: TRBD1
J gene: TRBJ1-5
CDR3 length: 15
clone size: .
CDR3 DNA: TGTGCCAGCAGCCAAGGGACAGGTAGCAATCAGCCCCAGCATTTT
CDR3 protein: CASSQGTGSNQPQHF

V gene: TRBV5-1
D gene: .
J gene: TRBJ2-7
CDR3 length: 13
clone size: .
CDR3 DNA: TGCGCCAGCAGGGGGAGGATGACCTACGAGCAGTACTTC
CDR3 protein: CASRGRMTYEQYF

V gene: TRBV5-1
D gene: TRBD2
J gene: TRBJ2-2
CDR3 length: 19
clone size: .
CDR3 DNA: TGCGCCAGCAGCTTGAGGAGATTAGCGGGGGGGCCTGGCACCGGGGAGCTGTTTTTT
CDR3 protein: CASSLRRLAGGPGTGELFF

V gene: TRBV9
D gene: TRBD2
J gene: TRBJ2-1
CDR3 length: 20
clone size: .
CDR3 DNA: TGTGCCAGCAGCGTAGCCGGGACTAGCCCCAAACATAGGGGTTACAATGAGCAGTTCTTC
CDR3 protein: CASSVAGTSPKHRGYNEQFF

V gene: TRBV7-2
D gene: .
J gene: TRBJ1-2
CDR3 length: 15
clone size: once
CDR3 DNA: TGTGCCAGCAGCTTAGCGCTTGGGGGGGGCTATGGCTACACCTTC
CDR3 protein: CASSLALGGGYGYTF

V gene: TRBV7-9
D gene: .
J gene: TRBJ1-5
CDR3 length: 15
clone size: few
CDR3 DNA: TGTGCCAGCAGCCCATTGAGGGCAGGGCAACAGCCCCAGCATTTT
CDR3 protein: CASSPLRAGQQPQHF

V gene: TRBV7-2
D gene: .
J gene: TRBJ2-7
CDR3 length: 14
clone size: .
CDR3 DNA: TGTGCCAGCAGCACGGCCCGGGGTTCCTACGAGCAGTACTTC
CDR3 protein: CASSTARGSYEQYF

V gene: TRBV6-1
D gene: TRBD1
J gene: TRBJ1-2
CDR3 length: 14
clone size: .
CDR3 DNA: TGTGCCAGCGTTCCCTCAGGGGGAGCGCGCGGCTACACCTTC
CDR3 protein: CASVPSGGARGYTF

V gene: TRBV9
D gene: .
J gene: TRBJ1-2
CDR3 length: 18
clone size: .
CDR3 DNA: TGTGCCAGCAGCGTAGTATGGGACGAACGTGACCCCAACTATGGCTACACCTTC
CDR3 protein: CASSVVWDERDPNYGYTF

V gene: TRBV9
D gene: TRBD2
J gene: TRBJ2-1
CDR3 length: 20
clone size: .
CDR3 DNA: TGTGCCAGCAGCCCTCGTCCCGGGACTAGCGGGAGTACTTCCTACAATGAGCAGTTCTTC
CDR3 protein: CASSPRPGTSGSTSYNEQFF

V gene: TRBV5-6
D gene: .
J gene: TRBJ1-1
CDR3 length: 14
clone size: .
CDR3 DNA: TGTGCCAGCAGCTTGACAGACGCCGTGTCTGAAGCTTTCTTT
CDR3 protein: CASSLTDAVSEAFF

V gene: TRBV7-9
D gene: .
J gene: TRBJ2-3
CDR3 length: 11
clone size: .
CDR3 DNA: TGTGCCAGCAGCTTCTTAGATACGCAGTATTTT
CDR3 protein: CASSFLDTQYF

V gene: TRBV11-2
D gene: .
J gene: TRBJ1-1
CDR3 length: 13
clone size: .
CDR3 DNA: TGTGCCAGCAGACTACGGGGCAACACTGAAGCTTTCTTT
CDR3 protein: CASRLRGNTEAFF

V gene: TRBV4-3
D gene: .
J gene: TRBJ1-6
CDR3 length: 15
clone size: .
CDR3 DNA: TGCGCCAGCAGCCAAGCCGCTTTAGACGGGTCACCCCTCCACTTT
CDR3 protein: CASSQAALDGSPLHF

V gene: TRBV9
D gene: .
J gene: TRBJ2-2
CDR3 length: 14
clone size: .
CDR3 DNA: TGTGCCAGCAGCCCGAGGACGGCCTCCGGGGAGCTGTTTTTT
CDR3 protein: CASSPRTASGELFF

V gene: TRBV11-2
D gene: .
J gene: TRBJ2-1
CDR3 length: 14
clone size: .
CDR3 DNA: TGTGCCAGCCAGTATATCCCGGGCTACAATGAGCAGTTCTTC
CDR3 protein: CASQYIPGYNEQFF

V gene: TRBV7-9
D gene: .
J gene: TRBJ2-1
CDR3 length: 12
clone size: .
CDR3 DNA: TGTGCCAGCAGTGGCTCCTACAATGAGCAGTTCTTC
CDR3 protein: CASSGSYNEQFF

V gene: TRBV6-6
D gene: TRBD2
J gene: TRBJ2-3
CDR3 length: 14
clone size: .
CDR3 DNA: TGTGCCAGCGTGGGAGGGAGGGCCATAGATACGCAGTATTTT
CDR3 protein: CASVGGRAIDTQYF